A selection of T cell receptor beta chains follows, all from one sample in a study of T cell responses to AZD1222 COVID-19 vaccine. Libraries were prepared by immunoSEQ multiplex PCR; TCRdb keeps only in-frame clonotypes and omits some of them. The sample holds some 150,000 clones, 90% to 95% seen once. The specimen was peripheral blood, collected on day 0 of AZD1222 vaccination. The source is an adult in good health. Both conserved end residues are part of each CDR3. D genes are given only for firm matches. Clone size is shown for a subset of rows, as once, few, many or a class of expanded clone.

CDR3 DNA: TGTGCCATCAGTGAGTCGTGGGGAACTGAAGCTTTCTTT; CDR3 protein: CAISESWGTEAFF; clone size: -; J gene: TRBJ1-1; D gene: -; V gene: TRBV10-3
CDR3 DNA: TGCAGCATTTGCCCCCTTAAGGACGAATGGAACACTGAAGCTTTCTTT; CDR3 protein: CSICPLKDEWNTEAFF; clone size: -; J gene: TRBJ1-1; D gene: -; V gene: TRBV29-1
CDR3 DNA: TGTGCCAGCAGTTCCCGGGGGGTGGGGACTGGGAAACTGTTTTTT; CDR3 protein: CASSSRGVGTGKLFF; clone size: -; J gene: TRBJ1-4; D gene: -; V gene: TRBV6-5
CDR3 DNA: TGTGCCAGCAGCTTAGGCGAGGGGAGCACTGAAGCTTTCTTT; CDR3 protein: CASSLGEGSTEAFF; clone size: -; J gene: TRBJ1-1; D gene: -; V gene: TRBV7-9
CDR3 DNA: TGCGCCAGCAGCCCGGGGCCTTACCTTGGGGCTTTCTTT; CDR3 protein: CASSPGPYLGAFF; clone size: -; J gene: TRBJ1-1; D gene: -; V gene: TRBV5-1
CDR3 DNA: TGCGCCAGCAGCTTGGGTCAGGGGGCAAGGGAGACCCAGTACTTC; CDR3 protein: CASSLGQGARETQYF; clone size: -; J gene: TRBJ2-5; D gene: TRBD1; V gene: TRBV5-1
CDR3 DNA: TGTGCCAGCAGTGAAAAGGGCCTAGGAAACACCATATATTTT; CDR3 protein: CASSEKGLGNTIYF; clone size: -; J gene: TRBJ1-3; D gene: -; V gene: TRBV6-1
CDR3 DNA: TGTGCCAGCAGCTTAGCCCTACTACCATCCTACAATGAGCAGTTCTTC; CDR3 protein: CASSLALLPSYNEQFF; clone size: -; J gene: TRBJ2-1; D gene: -; V gene: TRBV7-2
CDR3 DNA: TGTGCCAGCAGCTTGAGAGGGGGCACTGAAGCTTTCTTT; CDR3 protein: CASSLRGGTEAFF; clone size: once; J gene: TRBJ1-1; D gene: -; V gene: TRBV5-5
CDR3 DNA: TGCGCCAGCACCCAGGGACTCACAAGCACAGATACGCAGTATTTT; CDR3 protein: CASTQGLTSTDTQYF; clone size: once; J gene: TRBJ2-3; D gene: -; V gene: TRBV10-1
CDR3 DNA: TGCGCCAGCAGCTTGGAGACTAGCGGGTCCGGGGAGCTGTTTTTT; CDR3 protein: CASSLETSGSGELFF; clone size: -; J gene: TRBJ2-2; D gene: TRBD2; V gene: TRBV5-1
CDR3 DNA: TGTGCCAGCAGCTTAGAAGGACTAGCTTACAATGAGCAGTTCTTC; CDR3 protein: CASSLEGLAYNEQFF; clone size: once; J gene: TRBJ2-1; D gene: TRBD2; V gene: TRBV11-2
CDR3 DNA: TGTGCCAGCAGTACCCGGACGGGACGCGTGCGGCCGGATCAGCCCCAGCATTTT; CDR3 protein: CASSTRTGRVRPDQPQHF; clone size: -; J gene: TRBJ1-5; D gene: -; V gene: TRBV21-1
CDR3 DNA: TGCGCCAGCAGCCGGGGACTACAATACGAGCAGTACTTC; CDR3 protein: CASSRGLQYEQYF; clone size: -; J gene: TRBJ2-7; D gene: TRBD2; V gene: TRBV10-2
CDR3 DNA: TGTGCCAGCAGCCCCCGGGGGCCAGCGGGGGAGCTGTTTTTT; CDR3 protein: CASSPRGPAGELFF; clone size: -; J gene: TRBJ2-2; D gene: -; V gene: TRBV14
CDR3 DNA: TGCGCCAGCAGTCCAAATCCTGGGCAAGGACAGGGGGCATCAGATACGCAGTATTTT; CDR3 protein: CASSPNPGQGQGASDTQYF; clone size: -; J gene: TRBJ2-3; D gene: TRBD1; V gene: TRBV10-1
CDR3 DNA: TGTGCCAGCAGCTTGGGTGAAAAACTGTTTTTT; CDR3 protein: CASSLGEKLFF; clone size: -; J gene: TRBJ1-4; D gene: -; V gene: TRBV5-4
CDR3 DNA: TGTGCCAGCAGTCCATCTTATGGCTACACCTTC; CDR3 protein: CASSPSYGYTF; clone size: once; J gene: TRBJ1-2; D gene: -; V gene: TRBV2
CDR3 DNA: TGTGCCAGTAGAGACCTATGGGGATCACCCCTCCACTTT; CDR3 protein: CASRDLWGSPLHF; clone size: -; J gene: TRBJ1-6; D gene: -; V gene: TRBV19
CDR3 DNA: TGTGCCAGCAGGGGGGGAGCGGGAGGGCCCGGTGAGCAGTTCTTC; CDR3 protein: CASRGGAGGPGEQFF; clone size: -; J gene: TRBJ2-1; D gene: TRBD2; V gene: TRBV5-4
CDR3 DNA: TGTGCCACCAGTGATGCCCGAACTAATGAAAAACTGTTTTTT; CDR3 protein: CATSDARTNEKLFF; clone size: -; J gene: TRBJ1-4; D gene: -; V gene: TRBV24-1
CDR3 DNA: TGCAGCGTTGAATGGGTGGCAGACTCCCTTGGCTACACCTTC; CDR3 protein: CSVEWVADSLGYTF; clone size: -; J gene: TRBJ1-2; D gene: -; V gene: TRBV29-1
CDR3 DNA: TGTGCCAGCTCACCCCAATGGGGAAACATGAACACTGAAGCTTTCTTT; CDR3 protein: CASSPQWGNMNTEAFF; clone size: -; J gene: TRBJ1-1; D gene: -; V gene: TRBV18
CDR3 DNA: TGTGCCAGCAGCAGGGACAGGGGGTCACGCACAGATACGCAGTATTTT; CDR3 protein: CASSRDRGSRTDTQYF; clone size: -; J gene: TRBJ2-3; D gene: TRBD1; V gene: TRBV7-9
CDR3 DNA: TGTGCCAGCAGGAAGACTAGCGGGAGGGGGGGGAATGAGCAGTTCTTC; CDR3 protein: CASRKTSGRGGNEQFF; clone size: -; J gene: TRBJ2-1; D gene: TRBD2; V gene: TRBV27
CDR3 DNA: TGTGCCAGCAGCCGGGACAGGGCCGTCTTTGGAGCTTTCTTT; CDR3 protein: CASSRDRAVFGAFF; clone size: -; J gene: TRBJ1-1; D gene: TRBD1; V gene: TRBV2
CDR3 DNA: TGTGCCAGCAGTTTTCGGGCAGGGGGCAAAGGAAACACCATATATTTT; CDR3 protein: CASSFRAGGKGNTIYF; clone size: -; J gene: TRBJ1-3; D gene: TRBD1; V gene: TRBV27
CDR3 DNA: TGTGCCAGCAGCTTATCCGGAGAAGCTTTCTTT; CDR3 protein: CASSLSGEAFF; clone size: -; J gene: TRBJ1-1; D gene: -; V gene: TRBV7-8
CDR3 DNA: TGTGCCAGCAGCCAAGGACCAAGGGGCGCAGATACGCAGTATTTT; CDR3 protein: CASSQGPRGADTQYF; clone size: -; J gene: TRBJ2-3; D gene: -; V gene: TRBV3-1/TRBV3-2
CDR3 DNA: TGCGCCAGCAGCCCCCGGGCCAATACCTACAATGAGCAGTTCTTC; CDR3 protein: CASSPRANTYNEQFF; clone size: -; J gene: TRBJ2-1; D gene: -; V gene: TRBV4-1
CDR3 DNA: TGCGCCAGCAGTTTGAAAAGGACTAGCGGGGGGGCCTCGGGAGATACGCAGTATTTT; CDR3 protein: CASSLKRTSGGASGDTQYF; clone size: once; J gene: TRBJ2-3; D gene: TRBD2; V gene: TRBV5-1
CDR3 DNA: TGTGCCAGCAGCCTACAGGGAAATAATTCACCCCTCCACTTT; CDR3 protein: CASSLQGNNSPLHF; clone size: -; J gene: TRBJ1-6; D gene: -; V gene: TRBV2
CDR3 DNA: TGTGCCAGCGGGTCAGGGACAGGGGCTCGCACAGATACGCAGTATTTT; CDR3 protein: CASGSGTGARTDTQYF; clone size: -; J gene: TRBJ2-3; D gene: TRBD1; V gene: TRBV2
CDR3 DNA: TGTGCCTGGAGTCGGACAGGTTTTGGTGGCTACACCTTC; CDR3 protein: CAWSRTGFGGYTF; clone size: once; J gene: TRBJ1-2; D gene: TRBD1; V gene: TRBV30
CDR3 DNA: TGTGCCAGCTCACCAGGGACAGGGAACGAGCAGTACTTC; CDR3 protein: CASSPGTGNEQYF; clone size: once; J gene: TRBJ2-7; D gene: TRBD1; V gene: TRBV18
CDR3 DNA: TGTGCCACCAGCAAACATTATCCGGATACTGAAAAACTGTTTTTT; CDR3 protein: CATSKHYPDTEKLFF; clone size: -; J gene: TRBJ1-4; D gene: -; V gene: TRBV15
CDR3 DNA: TGTGCCAGCAGTGACGAGATGGGACTTTCCCATGAGCAGTTCTTC; CDR3 protein: CASSDEMGLSHEQFF; clone size: once; J gene: TRBJ2-1; D gene: -; V gene: TRBV6-4
CDR3 DNA: TGTGCCAGCAGTTTAGGTTTGGGGTACGAGCAGTACTTC; CDR3 protein: CASSLGLGYEQYF; clone size: -; J gene: TRBJ2-7; D gene: -; V gene: TRBV13
CDR3 DNA: TGTGCCAGCAGTTACTCGAAGGGCTACGAGCAGTACTTC; CDR3 protein: CASSYSKGYEQYF; clone size: -; J gene: TRBJ2-7; D gene: -; V gene: TRBV6-5
CDR3 DNA: TGTGCCAGCAGCCAAACGGGTGGGACAGGGGTCACTGAAGCTTTCTTT; CDR3 protein: CASSQTGGTGVTEAFF; clone size: once; J gene: TRBJ1-1; D gene: TRBD1; V gene: TRBV7-3